Presented here are 24 T cell receptor beta chains from one specimen sequenced in a study of CD8 T cells in Susac syndrome (dated by TCRdb to between 2018 and 2021). Libraries were built with the immunoSEQ multiplex PCR assay. RNA was extracted using the RNeasy kit, and roughly 0.5 to 1 ug of the RNA was reverse transcribed with random hexamers. Through fastp at Q25 and MiXCR, TCRdb rebuilt clones from the public reads, retaining in-frame beta chains. Records with the same CDR3 protein are collapsed into one entry carrying the most frequent genes and DNA. For this sample the table gives more than 100,000 distinct CDR3 sequences, of which 90% to 95% were detected only once. Jointly, the top ten make up around 0.28% of the sample. Sequences were obtained from CD8+ T cells from PBMCs. The receptors originated from a human donor with Susac syndrome.

V gene TRBV13 combines with J gene TRBJ2-7; 10 bases fit TRBD2. Trimming at V came to 0 bases and at J to 0 bases, leaving 5 bases not matched to a gene. CDR1 PRHDT and CDR2 FYEKMQ come from the germline V gene (reference sequence). CDR3 length: 17 residues. CDR3 in DNA: TGTGCCAGCAGCTTAGGACCTAGCGGGGGTGACTCCTACGAGCAGTACTTC. Translating gives CASSLGPSGGDSYEQYF.

The V call is TRBV25-1, the J call TRBJ1-1; D remains unclear. CDR3 length: 17 residues. The germline V gene has CDR1 MGHDK and CDR2 SYGVNS. V was trimmed by 1 base and J by 0 bases, leaving 15 bases between them. The CDR3 here is CASSESSLGIMNTEAFF. DNA for the CDR3: TGTGCCAGCAGTGAATCTAGTCTTGGGATTATGAACACTGAAGCTTTCTTT.

The V call is TRBV20-1, the J call TRBJ2-2, with TRBD2 as a possible D gene (6 bases). CDR1 is DFQATT, CDR2 SNEGSKA, per germline (reference sequence). Trimming took off 5 bases at V and 1 base at J, with 11 bases between the two ends. The CDR3 has 14 residues. The CDR3 coding sequence is TGCAGTGCTGGGTCTAGCGTGAACACCGGGGAGCTGTTTTTT. Amino acid sequence: CSAGSSVNTGELFF.

This clonotype was observed a handful of times. The rearrangement uses TRBV6-1 and TRBJ2-3; tentative D call: TRBD2 (6 bases). V lost 11 bases to trimming and J lost 3 bases, with 12 bases between them. Germline values: CDR1 MNHNS, CDR2 SASEGT. The CDR3 has 12 residues. The CDR3 is CAASEGTDTQYF. In DNA, the CDR3 is TGTGCCGCCTCGGAGGGGACAGATACGCAGTATTTT.

The J gene is TRBJ2-5, the V gene TRBV4-1; TRBD2 is a possible D gene (6 bases). Germline V gives CDR1 MGHRA, CDR2 YSYEKL. V was pared by 5 bases and J by 9 bases, with 16 bases between. This CDR3 is 13 amino acids long. CDR3 coding DNA: TGCGCCAGCAGCGACCGTACGGGGGTGCCCCAGTACTTC. It translates to CASSDRTGVPQYF.

In its sample, this clonotype was seen once. This chain connects TRBV14 to TRBJ1-5; TRBD1 is a possible D gene (5 bases). V was pared by 4 bases and J by 2 bases, with 18 bases between. The CDR3 is made up of 17 amino acids. CDR1 SGHDN and CDR2 FVKESK come from the germline V gene. The DNA of the CDR3 is TGTGCCAGCAGCCCCTCGGTCCCGGGGGTCGGCAATCAGCCCCAGCATTTT. It codes for CASSPSVPGVGNQPQHF. Using reference TRBV14 and TRBJ1-5 for the parts outside the CDR3, the full variable domain is EAGVTQFPSHSVIEKGQTVTLRCDPISGHDNLYWYRRVMGKEIKFLLHFVKESKQDESGMPNNRFLAERTGGTYSTLKVQPAELEDSGVYFCASSPSVPGVGNQPQHFGDGTRLSIL.

This chain uses TRBV7-8 with TRBJ2-7; D is uncertain. V was cut by 4 bases and J by 2 bases, with 9 bases left in between. CDR1 and CDR2 from the germline V gene are SGHVS and FQNEAQ. The CDR3 is made up of 13 amino acids. DNA of the CDR3: TGTGCCAGCAGCTCCTATAGCACCTACGAGCAGTACTTC. It yields the protein CASSSYSTYEQYF.

The rearrangement links TRBV27 to TRBJ1-2; 11 bases match TRBD1. Germline assignment: CDR1 MNHEY and CDR2 SMNVEV (reference sequence). The CDR3 runs 13 residues. The J segment lost 6 bases and the V segment lost 4 bases, leaving 1 base of the junction unmatched. The CDR3 reads CASSWTGGNGYTF. In DNA form, the CDR3 reads TGTGCCAGCAGTTGGACAGGGGGCAATGGCTACACCTTC.

The V call is TRBV20-1, the J call TRBJ1-1; weak D call: TRBD1 (5 bases). Germline assignment: CDR1 DFQATT and CDR2 SNEGSKA (reference sequence). CDR3 size: 12 residues. V lost 4 bases to trimming and J lost 0 bases, with 6 bases between them. The CDR3 sequence is CSATGMNTEAFF. CDR3 DNA: TGCAGTGCTACAGGGATGAACACTGAAGCTTTCTTT.

This chain joins TRBV11-2 and TRBJ1-5; 7 bases match TRBD1. CDR1 and CDR2 from the germline V gene are SGHAT and FQNNGV. Unmatched junction bases numbered 4, after V lost 1 base and J lost 4 bases. The CDR3 is 15 amino acids. CDR3 loop: CASSLGSGGNQPQHF. The CDR3 DNA reads as TGTGCCAGCAGCTTAGGGTCAGGGGGGAATCAGCCCCAGCATTTT.

The CDR3 nucleotides read TGTGCCAGCAGCTCGACTATTAACGGGGAGCTGTTTTTT. Its translation is CASSSTINGELFF. The gene calls are TRBV7-3 and TRBJ2-2, with TRBD2 as a possible D gene (5 bases). V lost 4 bases to trimming and J lost 7 bases, with 10 bases between them. CDR1 and CDR2 (germline): SGHTA, FQGTGA. The CDR3 sequence is 13 residues long.

This chain uses TRBV7-9 with TRBJ2-7; 7 nucleotides line up with TRBD1. V dropped 5 bases and J dropped 2; count of bases not matched to a gene: 6. Germline assignment: CDR1 SEHNR and CDR2 FQNEAQ (reference sequence). This CDR3 has 14 residues. CDR3 sequence reads: CASSLGQSPYEQYF. The CDR3 region has the DNA TGTGCCAGCAGCCTGGGACAGAGCCCCTACGAGCAGTACTTC.

The chain couples TRBV4-1 to TRBJ2-2; tentative D call: TRBD2 (5 bases). The V end lost 5 bases, the J end lost 5 bases, and 6 bases lay between the germline ends. The CDR3 totals 12 residues. Germline V gene lookup returns CDR1 MGHRA and CDR2 YSYEKL. The CDR3 reads CASSRRTGELFF. CDR3 in DNA: TGCGCCAGCAGCAGGAGGACCGGGGAGCTGTTTTTT.

This chain joins TRBV14 and TRBJ2-1, with TRBD2 matching 7 bases. The length of the CDR3 is 15 residues. V was pared by 3 bases and J by 6 bases, with 8 bases of the junction left unmatched. The V gene's germline CDR1 is SGHDN and CDR2 FVKESK. The chain's CDR3 is CASSHGGGRGNEQFF. In DNA, the CDR3 is TGTGCCAGCAGCCACGGCGGGGGAAGGGGCAATGAGCAGTTCTTC.

The genes are TRBV29-1 and TRBJ2-1; D remains unclear. The CDR3 is 14 amino acids. Trimming stripped 1 base from V and 7 bases from J, with 14 bases between. Germline CDR1 is SQVTM and CDR2 is ANQGSEA. The CDR3, as DNA: TGCAGCGTTGAAGGTCTACATACCCAGAATGAGCAGTTCTTC. Protein product: CSVEGLHTQNEQFF.

V and J are TRBV4-1 and TRBJ2-5; 7 bases are a match to TRBD2. Germline CDR1 and CDR2: MGHRA and YSYEKL. Trimming cost V 4 bases and J 0 bases; bases outside gene matches: 8. The CDR3 is made up of 16 amino acids. The CDR3 sequence: CASSRNGLADQETQYF. CDR3 DNA sequence: TGCGCCAGCAGCCGGAATGGGCTAGCGGACCAAGAGACCCAGTACTTC.

CDR3 sequence: CAWSVDQGGYTF. For the CDR3, the DNA is TGTGCCTGGAGTGTCGACCAGGGTGGCTACACCTTC. V and J are TRBV30 and TRBJ1-2; tentative D call: TRBD1 (5 bases). V lost 0 bases to trimming and J lost 7 bases, with 9 bases between them. CDR3 length: 12 residues. Germline V gene lookup returns CDR1 GTSNPN and CDR2 SVGIG (reference sequence).

The CDR3 here is CASSLGQNTGELFF. DNA for the CDR3: TGTGCCAGCAGCTTGGGACAAAACACCGGGGAGCTGTTTTTT. The V and J genes are TRBV7-9 and TRBJ2-2, with D possibly TRBD1 on 6 matching bases. This CDR3 region has 14 residues. The germline CDR1 and CDR2 sequences are SEHNR and FQNEAQ (reference sequence). The V and J ends lost 3 bases and 2 bases respectively, with 7 bases between them.

The chain uses TRBV6-5 and TRBJ1-1, with 10 bases lining up with TRBD1. V shed 4 bases, J shed 4 bases, and the junction held 6 bases outside the gene matches. This CDR3 region has 15 residues. Looked up from germline, CDR1 is MNHEY and CDR2 is SVGAGI. This CDR3 is CASSSGTGAATEAFF. CDR3 coding DNA: TGTGCCAGCAGTTCGGGGACAGGGGCGGCCACTGAAGCTTTCTTT.

The rearrangement uses TRBV9 and TRBJ1-1, with D hard to call. The CDR3 is 15 residues long. V lost 1 base to trimming and J lost 7 bases, with 17 bases between them. The germline V gene encodes CDR1 SGDLS and CDR2 YYNGEE. In DNA, the CDR3 is TGTGCCAGCAGCGTAAGCGACGAACGTGAGGTTGAAGCTTTCTTT. Protein product: CASSVSDEREVEAFF.

The chain uses TRBV13 and TRBJ2-7; 7 nucleotides line up with TRBD2. CDR3 length equals 15 residues. Trimming removed 5 bases from V and 3 bases from J; junction bases left unmatched: 10. Germline values: CDR1 PRHDT, CDR2 FYEKMQ (reference sequence). As DNA, the CDR3 is TGTGCCAGCAGCCTATCTCGCACTAGCGACTACGAGCAGTACTTC. It yields the protein CASSLSRTSDYEQYF.

The chain recombines TRBV24-1 with TRBJ2-1, with 13 bases matching TRBD2. Trimming cost V 9 bases and J 6 bases; bases outside gene matches: 4. Germline V gene sequence: CDR1 KGHDR, CDR2 SFDVKD. The CDR3 loop spans 14 amino acids. The CDR3 here is CATSTSGGVNEQFF. CDR3 coding DNA: TGTGCCACCTCAACTAGCGGGGGGGTCAATGAGCAGTTCTTC.

This clonotype was found once. The chain recombines TRBV29-1 with TRBJ1-2; 9 bases fit TRBD1. Per germline, CDR1 SQVTM and CDR2 ANQGSEA. V lost 8 bases to trimming and J lost 8 bases; unmatched junction nucleotides: 9. The CDR3 is 12 amino acids. CDR3 nucleotides: TGCAGCTCGATACAGGGGGCTAGAGGCTACACCTTC. It yields the protein CSSIQGARGYTF.

The genes are TRBV29-1 and TRBJ2-3; 10 bases align to TRBD2. The CDR3 covers 15 residues. After removal of 1 base from V and 2 bases from J, the junction contained 3 bases not matched to a gene. Germline loops: CDR1 SQVTM, CDR2 ANQGSEA. The CDR3, as DNA: TGCAGCGTTGAAGGGACTAGCGGCCCCACAGATACGCAGTATTTT. Its protein is CSVEGTSGPTDTQYF.